A single sample is the source of the 12 T cell receptor beta chains below, sequenced in a study of shared clonotypes between healthy human individuals. The repertoire was sequenced with immunoSEQ multiplex PCR; TCRdb's copy has only in-frame clones and lacks some. The sample lists 2 million to 2.5 million clones; about 94% were seen once. The material sequenced was naive CD4+ T cells sorted from blood. The subset here: CD45RA+ positively selected. The source is a young man in good health.

This chain links TRBV7-2 with TRBJ2-7; 9 bases align to TRBD2. The length of the CDR3 is 15 residues. After removal of 7 bases from V and 2 bases from J, the junction contained 9 bases not matched to a gene. CDR1 and CDR2 (germline): SGHTA, FQGNSA. The CDR3: CASTLHSGSTYEQYF. DNA for the CDR3: TGTGCCAGCACCCTACATAGCGGGAGTACCTACGAGCAGTACTTC.

The rearrangement joins TRBV28 to TRBJ2-7; 7 nucleotides align to TRBD1. Germline V CDR1 and CDR2: MDHEN, SYDVKM. The CDR3 sequence is 12 residues long. Germline trimming cut 7 bases from V and 4 bases from J; bases unmatched to any gene: 4. CDR3 bases: TGTGCCAGCACCCACAGGGGTTACGAGCAGTACTTC. This sequence encodes CASTHRGYEQYF.

The V gene is TRBV7-9, the J gene TRBJ2-7; 9 nucleotides match TRBD1. The CDR3 has 15 amino acids. Germline loops: CDR1 SEHNR, CDR2 FQNEAQ (reference sequence). Unmatched junction bases numbered 7, after V lost 5 bases and J lost 2 bases. For the CDR3, the DNA is TGTGCCAGCAGCGTCCAGGGACAGGGAACCTACGAGCAGTACTTC. Its protein is CASSVQGQGTYEQYF.

The chain has TRBV19 and TRBJ1-6, with D possibly being TRBD1 (5 bases). Germline values: CDR1 LNHDA, CDR2 SQIVND (reference sequence). Trimming pared 5 bases from V and 0 bases from J, leaving 11 bases between. This CDR3 comprises 16 residues. The CDR3 coding sequence is TGTGCCAGTAGTTCAGAAACAGGCTCCTATAATTCACCCCTCCACTTT. It encodes CASSSETGSYNSPLHF.

The chain uses TRBV4-3 and TRBJ2-3; TRBD2 is a possible D gene (6 bases). Trimming removed 0 bases from V and 6 bases from J, with 10 bases in between. Germline CDR1 and CDR2: LGHNA and YSLEER. There are 14 residues in the CDR3. This chain's CDR3 is CASSQEGRGDTQYF. CDR3 in DNA: TGCGCCAGCAGCCAAGAGGGTCGGGGGGATACGCAGTATTTT.

The V call is TRBV6-6, the J call TRBJ1-4; no firm D call. There are 12 residues in the CDR3. CDR1 and CDR2 (germline): MNHNY, SVGAGI (reference sequence). Deletions cut 0 bases from V and 14 bases from J, with 10 bases between. The CDR3 nucleotides read TGTGCCAGCAGTTACTCGACGGGAATTCTGTTTTTT. Its protein product is CASSYSTGILFF.

The rearrangement joins TRBV2 to TRBJ2-3; 7 bases align to TRBD2. The CDR3 extends over 14 amino acids. Trimming removed 10 bases from V and 4 bases from J; junction bases left unmatched: 11. Germline CDR1 and CDR2: SNHLY and FYNNEI. DNA for the CDR3: TGTGCCACCCGAAGAGCGGGAAACGCAGATACGCAGTATTTT. It yields the protein CATRRAGNADTQYF.

The gene calls are TRBV19 and TRBJ2-4, with 7 bases fitting TRBD1. V shed 3 bases, J shed 3 bases, and the junction held 17 bases outside the gene matches. The CDR3 sequence is 19 residues long. Per the germline V gene, CDR1 is LNHDA and CDR2 is SQIVND (reference sequence). For the CDR3, the DNA is TGTGCCAGTAGTATTCGCCAGGGACAGAATCTTTGGGACAAAAACATTCAGTACTTC. Encoded protein: CASSIRQGQNLWDKNIQYF.

This clone was found once. The V call is TRBV5-6, the J call TRBJ2-3; D gene ambiguous. V lost 4 bases, J lost 1 base, and 10 bases lay in between. CDR1 is SGHDT, CDR2 YYEEEE, per germline. The CDR3 length is 14 residues. CDR3 nucleotide sequence: TGTGCCAGCAGCCCAAGGTGGGGCACAGATACGCAGTATTTT. This encodes CASSPRWGTDTQYF. The full variable domain, with the rest looked up from reference TRBV5-6 and TRBJ2-3, is DAGVTQSPTHLIKTRGQQVTLRCSPKSGHDTVSWYQQALGQGPQFIFQYYEEEERQRGNFPDRFSGHQFPNYSSELNVNALLLGDSALYLCASSPRWGTDTQYFGPGTRLTVL.

The gene calls are TRBV5-1 and TRBJ1-6; 7 positions agree with TRBD1. CDR1 SGHRS and CDR2 YFSETQ come from the germline V gene. This CDR3 is built from 15 residues. V dropped 1 base and J dropped 10; count of bases not matched to a gene: 8. The chain's CDR3 is CASSLSGTGESPLHF. CDR3 coding DNA: TGCGCCAGCAGCTTGTCGGGAACAGGGGAATCACCCCTCCACTTT.

The genes are TRBV7-2 and TRBJ2-7; the D gene is possibly TRBD2 (5 bases). Trimming shortened V by 3 bases and J by 1 base, and 13 bases separated the two germline ends. Germline V CDR1 and CDR2: SGHTA, FQGNSA. The CDR3 loop spans 15 amino acids. The CDR3: CASSFGGLKSYEQYF. The CDR3 bases are TGTGCCAGCAGCTTTGGAGGACTGAAGTCCTACGAGCAGTACTTC.

The chain has TRBV4-3 and TRBJ2-7; 10 bases are a match to TRBD1. CDR3 length: 15 residues. In germline, CDR1 is LGHNA, CDR2 YSLEER. The V and J ends lost 1 base and 7 bases, in that order; junction bases with no gene match: 7. CDR3 in amino acids: CASSQAGTGVFEQYF. CDR3 bases: TGCGCCAGCAGCCAAGCCGGGACAGGGGTATTTGAGCAGTACTTC.